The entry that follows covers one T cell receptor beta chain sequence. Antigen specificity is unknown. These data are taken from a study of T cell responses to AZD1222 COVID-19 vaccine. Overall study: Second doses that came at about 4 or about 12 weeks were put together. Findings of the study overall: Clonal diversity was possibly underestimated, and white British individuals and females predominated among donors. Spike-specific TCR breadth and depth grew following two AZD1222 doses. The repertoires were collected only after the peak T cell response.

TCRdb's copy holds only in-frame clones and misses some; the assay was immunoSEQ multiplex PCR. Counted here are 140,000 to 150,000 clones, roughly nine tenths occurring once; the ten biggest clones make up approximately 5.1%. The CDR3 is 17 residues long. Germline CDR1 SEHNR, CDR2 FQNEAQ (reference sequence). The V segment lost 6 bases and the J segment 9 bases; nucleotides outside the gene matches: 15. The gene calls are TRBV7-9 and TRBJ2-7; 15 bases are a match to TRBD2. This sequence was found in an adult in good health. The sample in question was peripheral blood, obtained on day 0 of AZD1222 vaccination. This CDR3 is CASSWTSGRAEKSGQYF. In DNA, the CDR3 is TGTGCCAGCAGTTGGACTAGCGGGAGGGCAGAGAAGAGTGGGCAGTACTTC. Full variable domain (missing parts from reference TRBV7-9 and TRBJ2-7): DTGVSQNPRHKITKRGQNVTFRCDPISEHNRLYWYRQTLGQGPEFLTYFQNEAQLEKSRLLSDRFSAERPKGSFSTLEIQRTEQGDSAMYLCASSWTSGRAEKSGQYFGPGTRLTVT.